Listed below are T cell receptor beta chains from one sample, sequenced in a study of T-cell reconstitution after alpha-beta-depleted transplantation in children. TCRdb recomputed calls from the PCR reads with MiXCR, one row per CDR3 protein. The table records 55,000 to 70,000 distinct CDR3 sequences, about a tenth of them present only once. This specimen was PBMCs, taken before TCRalphabeta/CD19-depleted stem cell transplant. The receptors here all came from a boy younger than 18 with acute myeloid leukemia, due to receive a stem cell transplant. The CDR3 runs from the conserved cysteine through the conserved F or W.

v_gene	j_gene	CDR3aa
TRBV7-2	TRBJ2-7	CASSLEGGTVPGEQYF
TRBV5-1	TRBJ2-6	CASRPGAGANVLTF
TRBV5-5	TRBJ2-1	CASSSPPGNDEQFF
TRBV12-3/TRBV12-4	TRBJ1-2	CASSLPGKAQIYGYTF
TRBV24-1	TRBJ2-7	CATSDRGVAGGYEQYF
TRBV3-1	TRBJ2-5	CASGRGVETQYF
TRBV28	TRBJ2-5	CASSRPVAGGQETQYF
TRBV5-4	TRBJ1-3	CASSGPRTASGNTIYF
TRBV5-1	TRBJ2-3	CASSRGGSTDTQYF
TRBV20-1	TRBJ2-1	CSASTLSSYNEQFF
TRBV7-8	TRBJ2-5	CASSARTSDYQETQYF
TRBV7-2	TRBJ1-3	CASSRDSFSGNTIYF
TRBV18	TRBJ2-3	CASSTIWDTQYF
TRBV11-1	TRBJ2-3	CASSLERVRGPITDTQYF
TRBV7-9	TRBJ2-3	CASSPKGPDTQYF
TRBV3-1	TRBJ2-5	CASSYDRAVKTQYF
TRBV7-2	TRBJ2-1	CASSLATGLAGYSQFF
TRBV30	TRBJ2-4	CAWRPPGQGNIQYF
TRBV11-2	TRBJ2-1	CASSGFGLDRRHNEQFF
TRBV12-3/TRBV12-4	TRBJ1-2	CASSLALKAVPYTF
TRBV7-3	TRBJ2-2	CASSAHRGNTGELFF
TRBV11-2	TRBJ2-2	CASSLSPLAGALGTGELFF
TRBV24-1	TRBJ2-7	CATSDGGQGRYEQYF
TRBV7-9	TRBJ2-1	CASSFIEVNEQFF
TRBV20-1	TRBJ1-2	CSAPTGQVSPATNYGYTF
TRBV4-3	TRBJ2-1	CASSQDGQGPNEQFF
TRBV6-2/TRBV6-3	TRBJ2-7	CASSYSPLSYEQYF